This TCR beta chain was identified during a study of CD4 T cells in relation to SARS-CoV-2 and coronaviruses. The study, taken as a whole, reports: Roughly 65% of donors had memory CD4+ clonotypes crossrecognizing SARS-CoV-2 and common cold coronavirus spike.

Turning to this clone: Its antigen is still unknown.

The table came from immunoSEQ multiplex PCR; TCRdb's copy has only in-frame clones and leaves some out. The sample shows around 25,000 clones, over 60% of them seen only once. Before the COVID-19 pandemic, during about 2011-2018, CD4+ T cells were taken from unexposed donors. Isolation of CD4+ T cells took place after less than 11 days in culture. Sequencing was carried out using CD4+ T cells from PBMCs, cultured in vitro. This TCR was recovered from a human donor in good health.

The CDR3 DNA sequence: TGCAGCGTTCCAAGAGGGGGGGGCGCCCTCCCACGCGAGCAGTACTTC. Protein product: CSVPRGGGALPREQYF. V is TRBV29-1 and J is TRBJ2-7; tentatively, D is TRBD2 (7 bases). CDR1 SQVTM and CDR2 ANQGSEA come from the germline V gene. V dropped 5 bases and J dropped 6 bases, with 26 bases sitting between them. The CDR3 runs 16 residues.